The rows below give T cell receptor beta chains drawn from one sample of a study of blood T cell repertoires in COVID-19. Data came from immunoSEQ multiplex PCR; TCRdb stores just in-frame clones and leaves some out. This table has 300,000 to 400,000 clones, 90% appearing once. The specimen was PBMCs or T cells enriched from blood (not recorded which). The receptors stem from a woman aged 25 to 45 who had been exposed to COVID-19. Both conserved end residues are part of each CDR3. The D gene is left open where the match is weak. Some rows have no size entry. The others give once, few or many, or a class for an expanded clone.

d_call	v_call	j_call	clone_size	cdr3_nt	cdr3_aa
.	TRBV6-2/TRBV6-3	TRBJ1-2	.	TGTGCCAGCAGTGGCCGAAGGGGGATCCCTGGTACTTCCTATGGCTACACCTTC	CASSGRRGIPGTSYGYTF
TRBD1	TRBV6-5	TRBJ1-4	once	TGTGCCAGCAGTACCTGGGACAGCCGAAATGAAAAACTGTTTTTT	CASSTWDSRNEKLFF
TRBD2	TRBV19	TRBJ2-2	.	TGTGCCAGTAGTTCACGACTAGCGGAGAACACCGGGGAGCTGTTTTTT	CASSSRLAENTGELFF
TRBD2	TRBV4-1	TRBJ2-7	.	TGCGCCAGCAGCAAAGCCCCCGGGACTAGCTCCTACGAGCAGTACTTC	CASSKAPGTSSYEQYF
TRBD1	TRBV5-1	TRBJ1-1	.	TGCGCCAGCAGCCCACCGGGACAGGTTCGGGCTTTCTTT	CASSPPGQVRAFF
TRBD1	TRBV9	TRBJ1-1	.	TGTGCCAGCAGCTTTGGGACAGGGTCCCAAGCTTTCTTT	CASSFGTGSQAFF
TRBD1	TRBV11-1	TRBJ1-1	.	TGTGCCAGCAGCTTCGACAGGGCCCAGGGGACTGAAGCTTTCTTT	CASSFDRAQGTEAFF
.	TRBV6-5	TRBJ2-7	.	TGTGCCAGCAACTCGGGGGCCTACGAGCAGTACTTC	CASNSGAYEQYF
.	TRBV21-1	TRBJ1-4	.	TGTGCCAGCAGCAAAGTGCCGGGACTTCGGAGTGAAAAACTGTTTTTT	CASSKVPGLRSEKLFF
.	TRBV19	TRBJ2-7	once	TGTGCCAGTAGTCCCAACGGCGGAGCCTACGAGCAGTACTTC	CASSPNGGAYEQYF
.	TRBV11-2	TRBJ1-5	.	TGTGCCAGCAGCTTAGCCCCCTATAGCAATCAGCCCCAGCATTTT	CASSLAPYSNQPQHF
TRBD2	TRBV25-1	TRBJ2-7	.	TGTGCCAGCAGTCTAGCGGGTGGGCAGTTCCCCGAGCAGTACTTC	CASSLAGGQFPEQYF
TRBD1	TRBV27	TRBJ1-2	.	TGTGCCAGCAGTCCGAACCCTGGGGACAGGAGCTATGGCTACACCTTC	CASSPNPGDRSYGYTF
TRBD1	TRBV28	TRBJ2-3	.	TGTGCCAGCAGTTTATGGGGGACAGGGACAACAGATACGCAGTATTTT	CASSLWGTGTTDTQYF
TRBD1	TRBV27	TRBJ2-7	.	TGTGCCAGCAGTTTCACCGGACAGGAAAGGAGCGAGCAGTACTTC	CASSFTGQERSEQYF
.	TRBV27	TRBJ1-4	.	TGTGCCAGCAGGCGGAGAGCTGCAACTAATGAAAAACTGTTTTTT	CASRRRAATNEKLFF
TRBD1	TRBV7-8	TRBJ1-2	.	TGTGCCAGCAGCTCAGCCGGGACAGTGGTAGGCTACACCTTC	CASSSAGTVVGYTF
TRBD2	TRBV11-2	TRBJ2-1	.	TGTGCCAGCAGCTTAGGGGCTAGCGGGGGGGTTGAGCAGTTCTTC	CASSLGASGGVEQFF
TRBD2	TRBV11-3	TRBJ2-1	.	TGTGCCAGCAGCCCGCTAGCCGGGGGGGAGGATGAGCAGTTCTTC	CASSPLAGGEDEQFF
TRBD1	TRBV7-7	TRBJ1-4	.	TGTGCCAGCAGCCCGGGGACAGGGAGGAATGAAAAACTGTTTTTT	CASSPGTGRNEKLFF
TRBD2	TRBV30	TRBJ2-3	.	TGTGCCTGGAGTTACGGACTAGCGGGGGCCGGGAGTGATACGCAGTATTTT	CAWSYGLAGAGSDTQYF
.	TRBV11-3	TRBJ2-3	.	TGTGCCAGCAGCTTGGGCCCCTACCCCACAGATACGCAGTATTTT	CASSLGPYPTDTQYF
TRBD1	TRBV7-9	TRBJ2-7	few	TGTGCCAGCAGCGCGACAGGGGGCTCTTACGAGCAGTACTTC	CASSATGGSYEQYF
.	TRBV7-2	TRBJ2-7	.	TGTGCCAGCAGCTTAGGGGGGGTAATAGGGGAGCAGTACTTC	CASSLGGVIGEQYF
.	TRBV4-3	TRBJ2-7	.	TGCGCCAGCAGCCTCCAACGGGCGGGCCCCTACGAGCAGTACTTC	CASSLQRAGPYEQYF
.	TRBV3-1/TRBV3-2	TRBJ2-1	.	TGTGCCAGCACCCTCCGGGGTGGGAGTAATGAGCAGTTCTTC	CASTLRGGSNEQFF
TRBD1	TRBV4-1	TRBJ2-5	.	TGCGCCAGCAGCCAGGTCCGACAGGGAAAAGAGACCCAGTACTTC	CASSQVRQGKETQYF
.	TRBV7-9	TRBJ2-2	.	TGTGCCAGCAGCCCCCCCGGGCTAGCTAGCGCCGGGGAGCTGTTTTTT	CASSPPGLASAGELFF
TRBD1	TRBV2	TRBJ2-1	.	TGTGCCAGCAGTGTACAGGGGCCCTACAATGAGCAGTTCTTC	CASSVQGPYNEQFF
.	TRBV2	TRBJ2-2	.	TGTGCCAGCATCTCCGGCAGGGCCGGGGAGCTGTTTTTT	CASISGRAGELFF
TRBD2	TRBV5-1	TRBJ2-1	.	TGCGCCAGCAGACGGGCGGGGGGTGTCTCCTACAATGAGCAGTTCTTC	CASRRAGGVSYNEQFF
TRBD1	TRBV5-1	TRBJ2-2	.	TGCGCCAGCAGCACCAGACAGGGGGCCGGGGAGCTGTTTTTT	CASSTRQGAGELFF
TRBD1	TRBV4-1	TRBJ2-1	.	TGCGCCAGCAGCCCCCTGGGCGGACAGGGATACAATGAGCAGTTCTTC	CASSPLGGQGYNEQFF
.	TRBV5-6	TRBJ2-1	.	TGTGCCAGCAACCGGAGGGCGGGCTACAATGAGCAGTTCTTC	CASNRRAGYNEQFF
.	TRBV19	TRBJ1-1	.	TGTGCCAGTAGTATTGTCTGGCAGGGGAACACTGAAGCTTTCTTT	CASSIVWQGNTEAFF
.	TRBV19	TRBJ2-1	once	TGTGCCAGTAGTAGGAGACAGGTGGATGAGCAGTTCTTC	CASSRRQVDEQFF
.	TRBV29-1	TRBJ1-4	.	TGCAGCGTTGAAGATTTCGGCAGGCGGGGCGAAAAACTGTTTTTT	CSVEDFGRRGEKLFF
TRBD1	TRBV18	TRBJ2-4	.	TGTGCCAGCTCACGGGGACAGCGCAACGCGCTGATTCAAGCCAAAAACATTCAGTACTTC	CASSRGQRNALIQAKNIQYF
TRBD1	TRBV7-3	TRBJ1-6	.	TGTGCCAGCAGCTTAACGTTCGCCAGGGGGATTAATTCACCCCTCCACTTT	CASSLTFARGINSPLHF
.	TRBV6-2/TRBV6-3	TRBJ2-7	.	TGTGCCAGCAGTTACGGCCCCTTTACAGGGTCGGCGGGTTACGAGCAGTACTTC	CASSYGPFTGSAGYEQYF
.	TRBV7-2	TRBJ1-3	.	TGTGCCAGCAGCTTAGTGCCTGGGCCCTCTGGAAACACCATATATTTT	CASSLVPGPSGNTIYF
TRBD1	TRBV6-5	TRBJ2-7	.	TGTGCCAGCAGTCACAGGGGCTCCTACGAGCAGTACTTC	CASSHRGSYEQYF
.	TRBV14	TRBJ2-2	.	TGTGCCAGCAGCCAAGATTGGAGGGTCGGCACCGGGGAGCTGTTTTTT	CASSQDWRVGTGELFF
.	TRBV4-1	TRBJ1-2	.	TGCGCCAGCAGCCAAGTCAGGAAAGCAAACTATGGCTACACCTTC	CASSQVRKANYGYTF
TRBD1	TRBV5-4	TRBJ1-2	once	TGTGCCAGCAGCTTGGGACAGGGGAGGGGCTATGGCTACACCTTC	CASSLGQGRGYGYTF
TRBD1	TRBV9	TRBJ2-7	.	TGTGCCAGCAGCGTAGGACAGGGGACTTCCTACGAGCAGTACTTC	CASSVGQGTSYEQYF
.	TRBV29-1	TRBJ2-7	.	TGCAGCGTTGAAGTTAACAGCTACGAGCAGTACTTC	CSVEVNSYEQYF
.	TRBV20-1	TRBJ2-5	.	TGCAGTGCTAGTAAGACTAGGCGCCAAGAGACCCAGTACTTC	CSASKTRRQETQYF
TRBD1	TRBV24-1	TRBJ2-3	.	TGTGCCACCAGTGAGACAGGGCTGCGGACAGATACGCAGTATTTT	CATSETGLRTDTQYF